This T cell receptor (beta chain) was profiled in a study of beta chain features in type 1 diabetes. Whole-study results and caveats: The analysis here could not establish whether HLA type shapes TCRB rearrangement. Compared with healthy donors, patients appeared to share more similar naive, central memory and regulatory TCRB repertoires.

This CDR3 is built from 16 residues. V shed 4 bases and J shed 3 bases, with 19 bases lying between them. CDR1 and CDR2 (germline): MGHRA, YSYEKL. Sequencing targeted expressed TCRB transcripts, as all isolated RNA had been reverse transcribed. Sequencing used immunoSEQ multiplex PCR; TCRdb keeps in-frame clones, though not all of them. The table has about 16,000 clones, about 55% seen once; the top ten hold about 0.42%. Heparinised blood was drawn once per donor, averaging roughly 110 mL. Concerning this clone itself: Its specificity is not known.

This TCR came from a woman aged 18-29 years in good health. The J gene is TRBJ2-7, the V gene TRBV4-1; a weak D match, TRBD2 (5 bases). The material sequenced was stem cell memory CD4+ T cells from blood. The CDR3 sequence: CASSPGLQHLRYEQYF. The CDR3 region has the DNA TGCGCCAGCAGCCCAGGACTCCAGCATCTACGCTACGAGCAGTACTTC.